This is a list of T cell receptor beta chains from one sample in a study of T cells in localized non-small cell lung cancer. Clones were sequenced by immunoSEQ multiplex PCR, and TCRdb holds only the in-frame ones, with some missing. The data hold approximately 41,000 clones, with over 75% observed a single time. Sequenced here: PBMCs, sampled before any cancer treatment. These receptors were collected from a woman aged 35 to 70 with stage II lung adenocarcinoma. CDR3s include the opening cysteine and the closing phenylalanine or tryptophan. D genes are given only for firm matches. Expanded clones get a size class; other rows say once, few or many, or leave the size out.

j_call: TRBJ1-2; v_call: TRBV18; clone_size: .; d_call: .; cdr3_nt: TGTGCCAGCTCACCACCGATTCGGATTGGAGGCTACACCTTC; cdr3_aa: CASSPPIRIGGYTF
j_call: TRBJ2-1; v_call: TRBV11-2; clone_size: .; d_call: TRBD2; cdr3_nt: TGTGCCAGCAGCTATAACAGGGGCCAGCGGGAGGGAAGGTACGGTGAGCAGTTCTTC; cdr3_aa: CASSYNRGQREGRYGEQFF
j_call: TRBJ1-1; v_call: TRBV10-2; clone_size: .; d_call: .; cdr3_nt: TGCGCCAGCAGTAGGGCAGGGGAGGGGAACACTGAAGCTTTCTTT; cdr3_aa: CASSRAGEGNTEAFF
j_call: TRBJ2-1; v_call: TRBV14; clone_size: .; d_call: .; cdr3_nt: TGTGCCAGCAGCCCCCTAACAGGGTTCTACAATGAGCAGTTCTTC; cdr3_aa: CASSPLTGFYNEQFF
j_call: TRBJ2-1; v_call: TRBV21-1; clone_size: .; d_call: .; cdr3_nt: TGTGCCAGCAGCAAACCGGGACTCCGGCAATTGAATGAGCAGTTCTTC; cdr3_aa: CASSKPGLRQLNEQFF
j_call: TRBJ1-3; v_call: TRBV6-5; clone_size: .; d_call: .; cdr3_nt: TGTGCCAGCAGTTATTCAGGCTCTGGAAACACCATATATTTT; cdr3_aa: CASSYSGSGNTIYF
j_call: TRBJ1-1; v_call: TRBV6-5; clone_size: once; d_call: TRBD1; cdr3_nt: TGTGCCAGCAGTTACGACAGGGGGAACACTGAAGCTTTCTTT; cdr3_aa: CASSYDRGNTEAFF
j_call: TRBJ1-3; v_call: TRBV7-2; clone_size: .; d_call: .; cdr3_nt: TGTGCCAGCAGCTTAGAGTACTCAGGCTCTGGAAACACCATATATTTT; cdr3_aa: CASSLEYSGSGNTIYF
j_call: TRBJ2-1; v_call: TRBV7-8; clone_size: .; d_call: TRBD1; cdr3_nt: TGTGCCAGCAGTTCCATTGGACAGGCCTACAATGAGCAGTTCTTC; cdr3_aa: CASSSIGQAYNEQFF
j_call: TRBJ1-5; v_call: TRBV5-6; clone_size: .; d_call: .; cdr3_nt: TGTGCCAGCAGCTTGTGGGGCGGCAAACAGCCCCAGCATTTT; cdr3_aa: CASSLWGGKQPQHF
j_call: TRBJ1-2; v_call: TRBV5-1; clone_size: .; d_call: TRBD1; cdr3_nt: TGCGCCAGCAGCACAGGGGGCGAATTTGCCTACACCTTC; cdr3_aa: CASSTGGEFAYTF
j_call: TRBJ1-6; v_call: TRBV5-4; clone_size: .; d_call: TRBD1; cdr3_nt: TGTGCCAGCAGCACGGGGGGACAGGGATTTTCACCCCTCCACTTT; cdr3_aa: CASSTGGQGFSPLHF
j_call: TRBJ2-1; v_call: TRBV7-3; clone_size: .; d_call: .; cdr3_nt: TGTGCCAGCAGCTTAGCGGGGACCTACAATGAGCAGTTCTTC; cdr3_aa: CASSLAGTYNEQFF
j_call: TRBJ1-1; v_call: TRBV27; clone_size: once; d_call: .; cdr3_nt: TGTGCCAGCAGTCCCCAAAGACAGGAGAACACTGAAGCTTTCTTT; cdr3_aa: CASSPQRQENTEAFF
j_call: TRBJ1-4; v_call: TRBV5-1; clone_size: .; d_call: TRBD1; cdr3_nt: TGCGCCAGCAGCCCTAACCCGGGACAGGGGAATGAAAAACTGTTTTTT; cdr3_aa: CASSPNPGQGNEKLFF
j_call: TRBJ1-5; v_call: TRBV28; clone_size: .; d_call: TRBD1; cdr3_nt: TGTGCCAGCGTGGACAGGGAAGGTCAGCCCCAGCATTTT; cdr3_aa: CASVDREGQPQHF
j_call: TRBJ2-2; v_call: TRBV11-2; clone_size: .; d_call: .; cdr3_nt: TGTGCCAGCAGCTTAGAGATATCAGGGGCCGCCGGGGAGCTGTTTTTT; cdr3_aa: CASSLEISGAAGELFF
j_call: TRBJ2-5; v_call: TRBV2; clone_size: .; d_call: TRBD2; cdr3_nt: TGTGCCAGCAGGGTAACTAGCGGGAGGGCGGAGACCCAGTACTTC; cdr3_aa: CASRVTSGRAETQYF
j_call: TRBJ1-2; v_call: TRBV6-1; clone_size: .; d_call: .; cdr3_nt: TGTGCCAGCAACCCGGGACGGGGACGTGGCGGCTACACCTTC; cdr3_aa: CASNPGRGRGGYTF
j_call: TRBJ2-7; v_call: TRBV27; clone_size: .; d_call: TRBD1; cdr3_nt: TGTGCCAGCAAGGGGCGGACAGGCGGTACCTACGAGCAGTACTTC; cdr3_aa: CASKGRTGGTYEQYF
j_call: TRBJ1-5; v_call: TRBV28; clone_size: few; d_call: .; cdr3_nt: TGTGCCAGCAGTTTCCCCCGGGGGGTGGGAGGCTATAGCAATCAGCCCCAGCATTTT; cdr3_aa: CASSFPRGVGGYSNQPQHF
j_call: TRBJ2-3; v_call: TRBV5-1; clone_size: .; d_call: .; cdr3_nt: TGCGCCAGCAGCTTGGGAACAGGGACGGGCACAGATACGCAGTATTTT; cdr3_aa: CASSLGTGTGTDTQYF